The TCR beta chain described here comes from a study of human T cells and chemical hapten exposure (dated by TCRdb to about 2021). Regarding the study in general: For sensitization, 2% DPC in acetone was applied to a roughly 2 cm by roughly 2 cm area of upper inner arm skin. Patient blood was sampled pre-sensitization (week 0) and at 2, 6 and about 24 weeks after DPC sensitization. In alopecia patients, the study followed how the peripheral blood TCR repertoire changed in vivo over primary and secondary sensitization to diphenylcyclopropenone (DPC), a hapten. Alopecia areata with under or over 50% scalp involvement, alopecia totalis and alopecia universalis were represented in the patient cohort, which was mostly female. Patch testing was performed on the upper back with Finn chambers containing 0.01% DPC, and the patch tests were scored after 6 days according to International Contact Dermatitis Research Group standards. Libraries were pooled for sequencing, and per-sample TCR yields varied mainly because of small differences in library volumes within the pool. Around 29 alopecia patients provided blood for TCR sequencing at one to four time points (pre-sensitization, 2, 6 and 24 weeks). Throughout the study period of 20 to 25 weeks, patients also received therapeutic DPC doses to the scalp every week.

Per the publication, the time point label means: pre-sensitization, week 0. The label giving this sample's treatment or condition can be read as: therapeutic diphenylcyclopropenone sensitization with weekly scalp DPC. At each patch-test visit, blood was drawn before the patch test was applied. Patients were considered eligible if aged 18 to 70, diagnosed with alopecia and deemed suitable for DPC therapy, and patients were excluded if pregnant. Total RNA was isolated from unfractionated whole blood collected in Tempus Blood RNA tubes. Note on this clonotype: No cognate antigen has been identified for it. A much bigger clone sits one base away, suggesting this may be a read error.

The CDR3 numbers 14 residues from cysteine through phenylalanine. Only the CDR3 portion is preserved as DNA: 42 bases, with reading frame beginning at the first base. CDR1 and CDR2 were assigned from the germline V gene (reference sequence) as LGHDT and YNNKEL. Receptor libraries were prepared by RACE. Sequenced using a NextSeq 500. During library preparation, unique molecular identifiers were attached to individual cDNA molecules so that TCRs could be counted quantitatively and reproducibly. For every blood RNA sample, sequencing covered both the TCR alpha and TCR beta chains. Per the authors' processing: Samples had a median of about 96,000 TCRs, with a range from roughly 20,000 to 690,600. V, J and CDR3 annotation of the TCR reads was carried out using the Decombinator software suite. To make PS versus PT1 abundance plots, every sample was subsampled to the same number of TCRs (28,000). TCRs were defined as expanded if absent before sensitization and observed at least eight times at the 2-week time point. TCRdb trimmed public reads at Q25 via fastp, called clones via MiXCR and kept in-frame beta chains. For every CDR3 protein sequence, its rows merge into one entry that carries the most common genes and DNA. The V and J calls come from TCRdb's annotation, not from the publication. This sample lists around 120,000 distinct CDR3 sequences; 13% were detected once. The ten biggest clones cover about 3% of the sample.

The paper as a whole reports these results and caveats: Because every patient had alopecia, a presumed autoimmune disease, the patients' immune response might differ from that of healthy individuals. The number of TCRs above 1 in 1000 frequency did not change with DPC sensitization; there was no evidence of global repertoire structure alterations. Repeated subsampling changed both the strength of the expansion versus patch-test correlation and the threshold at which the correlation became significant. Compared with pre-sensitization or healthy control sets, expanded TCRs formed significantly more large CDR3 similarity clusters, which is consistent with antigen-driven responses. A positive correlation was found between the number of PT1 expanded TCRs and patch test score, with significance reached at thresholds 8, 16 and 32 but not 4.

The sequence was obtained from a young woman with alopecia areata. Some clones in this sample may be carry-over from other donors' samples. Recombination linked TRBV3-1 to TRBJ1-2; the D gene cannot be resolved reliably. The sequencing used whole blood, collected in connection with sensitization to the hapten diphenylcyclopropenone (DPC). DNA sequence: TGTGTCAGCAGCCATCGGGATTTTAACTATGGCTACACCTTC. Translated, it reads CVSSHRDFNYGYTF.